The rows below give T cell receptor beta chains drawn from one sample of a study of shared T cell receptors in the human thymus. Sequencing was performed with immunoSEQ multiplex PCR; in TCRdb, only in-frame clones are kept and a portion is missing. The sample yields roughly 660,000 clones, over 75% seen once. These data are also associated with another study on human thymus T cells.

The sequenced material came from thymocytes. The source is a boy younger than two with a congenital heart defect. Both conserved end residues are part of each CDR3. D genes are given only for firm matches. Some rows mark clone size as missing; the rest say once, few, many or name a class of expanded clone.

v_call,d_call,j_call,clone_size,cdr3_aa,cdr3_nt
TRBV4-1,TRBD2,TRBJ2-5,NA,CASSQDFQLALPVTSQETQYF,TGCGCCAGCAGCCAAGATTTTCAACTAGCGCTACCCGTGACTTCTCAAGAGACCCAGTACTTC
TRBV7-8,NA,TRBJ2-3,NA,CASSLALGTPTDTQYF,TGTGCCAGCAGCTTAGCGCTCGGGACACCCACAGATACGCAGTATTTT
TRBV30,TRBD2,TRBJ2-1,NA,CAWSKRTSGKMNEQFF,TGTGCCTGGAGTAAACGGACTAGCGGGAAGATGAATGAGCAGTTCTTC
TRBV21-1,NA,TRBJ2-1,few,CASSPPWWTSGNEQFF,TGTGCCAGCAGCCCCCCCTGGTGGACTAGCGGTAATGAGCAGTTCTTC
TRBV2,NA,TRBJ1-2,NA,CAARRRAWYGYTF,TGTGCCGCGCGAAGGAGGGCTTGGTATGGCTACACCTTC
TRBV6-4,TRBD1,TRBJ1-2,NA,CASSDTSRDRTFNYGYTF,TGTGCCAGCAGTGACACCTCCCGGGACAGGACCTTTAACTATGGCTACACCTTC
TRBV5-8,TRBD2,TRBJ2-5,NA,CASSQPRREGRETQYF,TGTGCCAGCAGCCAACCGCGGCGGGAGGGCCGAGAGACCCAGTACTTC
TRBV4-1,TRBD2,TRBJ2-1,once,CASSLPLAGGYNEQFF,TGCGCCAGCAGCCTTCCATTAGCGGGAGGGTACAATGAGCAGTTCTTC
TRBV29-1,NA,TRBJ2-3,NA,CSVEAWVSGSTDTQYF,TGCAGCGTTGAAGCTTGGGTTAGCGGTAGCACAGATACGCAGTATTTT
TRBV2,NA,TRBJ2-7,NA,CASSPRVGWASVYRYEQYF,TGTGCCAGCAGCCCCAGGGTAGGGTGGGCTAGCGTTTACCGCTACGAGCAGTACTTC
TRBV10-1,TRBD1,TRBJ2-7,NA,CASSTRDRAYEQYF,TGCGCCAGCAGTACCCGGGACAGAGCCTACGAGCAGTACTTC